Below are 6 T cell receptor beta chains sequenced from a single sample in a study of T cells in Graves' hyperthyroidism and ophthalmopathy. Researchers took RNA transcripts and amplified the TCR beta CDR3 regions from them. HTBI primers were used for first-round RT-PCR of the TCR CDR3. TCRdb reanalysed the multiplex PCR reads using MiXCR and keeps one entry per CDR3 protein. The sample holds fewer than 850,000 distinct CDR3 sequences; around 15% are singletons and the top ten take about 16%. The sample was blood. The origin of the receptors is a man in his fifties with Graves' hyperthyroidism.

This clonotype was seen only a few times. This sequence joins TRBV6-1 and TRBJ2-7; TRBD1 agrees at 10 bases. Trimming removed 6 bases from V and 2 bases from J; junction bases left unmatched: 7. Germline V CDR1 and CDR2: MNHNS, SASEGT. The CDR3 runs 15 residues. The CDR3 spells CASRNTGTGAYEQYF. The CDR3 DNA follows: TGTGCCAGCAGGAACACCGGGACAGGGGCCTACGAGCAGTACTTC.

The V gene is TRBV20-1, the J gene TRBJ1-2; D is perhaps TRBD1 (5 bases). The CDR3 extends over 14 amino acids. Germline CDR1 DFQATT, CDR2 SNEGSKA (reference sequence). The V gene lost 0 bases and the J gene lost 6 bases, with 14 bases spanning the gap. CDR3 amino acids: CSARDRDEYNGYTF. DNA of the CDR3: TGCAGTGCTAGAGACAGGGACGAGTACAATGGCTACACCTTC.

This clonotype was counted many times. The genes are TRBV3-1 and TRBJ2-5; 8 bases line up with TRBD2. Germline assignment: CDR1 LGHDT and CDR2 YNNKEL (reference sequence). This CDR3 region has 16 residues. Trimming took 0 bases from V and 4 from J; bases not matched to a gene: 7. CDR3 protein: CASSQDFGGGRETQYF. The CDR3 DNA follows: TGTGCCAGCAGCCAAGATTTCGGGGGGGGGAGAGAGACCCAGTACTTC.

At least ten counts were recorded for this clonotype. V is TRBV12-3 or TRBV12-4 and J is TRBJ2-7; 9 bases fit TRBD2. The CDR3 has 15 amino acids. V dropped 5 bases and J dropped 2; count of bases not matched to a gene: 7. CDR3 in amino acids: CASSPLAGPTYEQYF. The CDR3 DNA is TGTGCCAGCAGTCCCCTAGCGGGACCAACCTACGAGCAGTACTTC.

This rearrangement joins TRBV27 to TRBJ1-5, with D uncertain. The CDR3 covers 14 residues. Between the trimmed V and J ends, which lost 5 bases and 4 bases, there was a span of 12 bases. CDR1 and CDR2 (germline): MNHEY, SMNVEV (reference sequence). CDR3 DNA: TGTGCCAGCAGTGTATGGGGAGGGAATCAGCCCCAGCATTTT. This sequence encodes CASSVWGGNQPQHF.

The gene calls are TRBV7-8 and TRBJ1-5; a possible D gene is TRBD1 (6 bases). The germline V and J ends were trimmed by 1 base and 0 bases, with 13 bases remaining between them. This CDR3 is 17 amino acids long. Germline CDR1 and CDR2: SGHVS and FQNEAQ. The CDR3: CASSLEQGYYSNQPQHF. DNA for the CDR3: TGTGCCAGCAGCTTAGAACAGGGCTATTATAGCAATCAGCCCCAGCATTTT.